This is a list of T cell receptor beta chains from one sample in a study of T cells in Graves' hyperthyroidism and ophthalmopathy. TCRdb passed the multiplex PCR reads through MiXCR, listing each CDR3 protein once. The sample yields 330,000 or so distinct CDR3 sequences, less than 20% seen once. The sample taken for sequencing was blood. These receptors were collected from a man aged 50 to 59 with Graves' ophthalmopathy. CDR3s include the opening cysteine and the closing phenylalanine or tryptophan. Each record gives: D gene, J gene, V gene, clone size, CDR3 protein, CDR3 DNA. A D gene is named only where the DNA matches it firmly. For some rows the clone size is stated as once, few or many, or as a class when expanded; others skip it.

TRBD1,TRBJ2-7,TRBV30,NA,CAWRDRGRLTTSYEQYF,TGTGCCTGGCGGGACAGGGGGCGCCTAACCACCTCCTACGAGCAGTACTTC
TRBD2,TRBJ2-1,TRBV7-2,many,CASTVLAGGGEQFF,TGTGCCAGCACCGTCCTAGCGGGAGGGGGAGAGCAGTTCTTC
TRBD2,TRBJ2-3,TRBV20-1,NA,CSATSTSTTDTQYF,TGCAGTGCTACCTCGACTAGCACAACAGATACGCAGTATTTT
TRBD2,TRBJ2-7,TRBV6-1,NA,CASSGSSGPSYEQYF,TGTGCCAGCAGTGGATCTAGCGGCCCCTCCTACGAGCAGTACTTC
NA,TRBJ1-1,TRBV30,NA,CARSVSSGSEAFF,TGTGCCCGGAGTGTAAGTTCAGGCTCTGAAGCCTTCTTT
TRBD1,TRBJ2-1,TRBV28,many,CASTGTGVSSGRGEQFF,TGTGCCAGCACCGGGACAGGGGTTAGCTCTGGGCGTGGTGAGCAGTTCTTC
NA,TRBJ2-5,TRBV3-1,many,CASSQLQETQYF,TGTGCCAGCAGCCAACTTCAAGAGACCCAGTACTTC
TRBD2,TRBJ2-5,TRBV27,many,CASSPGLAGMETQYF,TGTGCCAGCAGTCCCGGACTAGCGGGAATGGAGACCCAGTACTTC
NA,TRBJ1-6,TRBV7-2,many,CASSYDNLSLHF,TGTGCCAGCAGCTACGACAACTTGTCCCTCCACTTT
TRBD2,TRBJ2-1,TRBV7-3,NA,CASSKNPGTSGPNEQFF,TGTGCCAGCAGCAAAAACCCCGGGACTAGCGGCCCCAATGAGCAGTTCTTC
NA,TRBJ1-1,TRBV30,NA,CAWRPGHINTEAFF,TGTGCCTGGCGACCGGGACACATAAACACTGAAGCTTTCTTT
NA,TRBJ1-3,TRBV28,NA,CASSFEAGWSYEQYFGPDTIYF,NA
NA,TRBJ2-3,TRBV6-1,many,CARGVGPSTDTQYF,TGTGCCAGGGGCGTGGGCCCTAGCACAGATACGCAGTATTTT
TRBD1,TRBJ2-2,TRBV20-1,NA,CSASGTGTGAGELFF,TGCAGTGCTAGTGGGACCGGGACAGGGGCCGGGGAGCTGTTTTTT
TRBD1,TRBJ2-2,TRBV6-4,NA,CASSDSDRDTGELFF,TGTGCCAGCAGTGACTCGGACAGGGACACCGGGGAGCTGTTTTTT
TRBD1,TRBJ2-7,TRBV2,NA,CASRAGTGVSYEQYF,TGTGCCAGCAGAGCCGGGACAGGGGTCTCCTACGAGCAGTACTTC
NA,TRBJ2-7,TRBV5-1,many,CASSFNGGYEQYF,TGCGCCAGCAGCTTTAACGGTGGTTACGAGCAGTACTTC
NA,TRBJ1-5,TRBV20-1,few,CSARDLRDTYQPQHF,TGCAGTGCTAGAGATCTTCGGGACACTTATCAGCCCCAGCATTTT
NA,TRBJ2-7,TRBV6-2/TRBV6-3,NA,CASSYSRRVGDYEQYF,TGTGCCAGCAGTTACTCTCGGAGGGTTGGGGACTACGAGCAGTACTTC
NA,TRBJ1-4,TRBV24-1,NA,CATSDLERGKLFF,TGTGCCACCAGTGACCTGGAGCGGGGAAAACTGTTTTTT
TRBD2,TRBJ2-4,TRBV20-1,NA,CSARTSGIDRAKNIQYF,TGCAGTGCTAGGACTAGCGGGATAGATCGGGCCAAAAACATTCAGTACTTC
NA,TRBJ2-2,TRBV6-1,NA,CASSERRIYTGELFF,TGTGCCAGCAGTGAAAGAAGGATTTACACCGGGGAGCTGTTTTTT
NA,TRBJ1-5,TRBV6-2/TRBV6-3,many,CASTPVYSNQPQHF,TGTGCCAGCACCCCGGTTTATAGCAATCAGCCCCAGCATTTT
NA,TRBJ2-5,TRBV27,NA,CASSLRGPLPQYF,TGTGCCAGCAGTTTAAGAGGCCCTCTCCCCCAGTACTTC
NA,TRBJ2-7,TRBV7-2,many,CASSLAQGYHEQYF,TGTGCCAGCAGCTTAGCGCAAGGGTACCACGAGCAGTACTTC
NA,TRBJ2-1,TRBV24-1,NA,CATSGLADNEQFF,TGTGCCACCAGTGGGCTAGCCGACAATGAGCAGTTCTTC
TRBD1,TRBJ2-7,TRBV20-1,many,CSAWDRGYEQYF,TGCAGTGCTTGGGACAGGGGCTACGAGCAGTACTTC
TRBD1,TRBJ2-3,TRBV6-1,NA,CASSIRDRGSDTQYF,TGTGCCAGCAGTATCCGGGACAGGGGATCAGATACGCAGTATTTT
NA,TRBJ1-1,TRBV14,NA,CASSQKRATEAFF,TGTGCCAGCAGCCAGAAGAGGGCCACTGAAGCTTTCTTT
TRBD2,TRBJ2-1,TRBV4-2,NA,CASSQGMSGGNNEQFF,TGTGCCAGCAGCCAAGGTATGAGCGGGGGAAACAATGAGCAGTTCTTC
NA,TRBJ2-7,TRBV12-3/TRBV12-4,once,CASSVAYGGSYEQYF,TGTGCCAGCAGCGTAGCTTACGGCGGGTCCTACGAGCAGTACTTC
TRBD1,TRBJ2-7,TRBV9,many,CASSVDRVTEQYF,TGTGCCAGCAGCGTGGACAGGGTAACCGAGCAGTACTTC
NA,TRBJ1-2,TRBV28,NA,CASSLQEYYGYTF,TGTGCCAGCAGTTTACAAGAATACTATGGCTACACCTTC
NA,TRBJ1-6,TRBV3-1,few,CASSLILSDLHF,TGTGCCAGCAGCCTGATACTATCCGATCTCCACTTT
TRBD1,TRBJ2-1,TRBV6-4,NA,CASNSTGGYNEQFF,TGTGCCAGCAACTCGACAGGGGGCTACAATGAGCAGTTCTTC
TRBD1,TRBJ1-5,TRBV20-1,many,CSARVGTGSGNQPQHF,TGCAGTGCTAGAGTCGGGACAGGGTCAGGGAATCAGCCCCAGCATTTT